This T cell receptor (beta chain) stems from a study of blood T cell repertoires in COVID-19. In the original workflow: Reference gene primer amplification gave estimated nucleated cell counts. The protocol was immunoSEQ multiplex PCR, while the TCRdb copy is restricted to in-frame clones and leaves out a portion. That table furnishes V, J and clone size, whereas the DNA furnished D and trimming. Of 150,000 to 200,000 clones in the sample, roughly 90% were seen once. V gave up 5 bases and J gave up 2 bases, with 13 bases separating them. The CDR3 is 14 residues long. The germline gives CDR1 MNHEY, CDR2 SVGEGT.

This sequence originates from a man between 60 and 75 years old with acute or convalescent COVID-19. The source material was peripheral blood. The chain uses TRBV6-2 or TRBV6-3 and TRBJ2-7, with a tentative D call TRBD1 (6 bases). The CDR3 nucleotides read TGTGCCAGCAGTAAGAGGGGGTTCCCCTACGAGCAGTACTTC. Protein product: CASSKRGFPYEQYF.